This TCR beta chain was found in a study of shared clonotypes between healthy human individuals. Study results and caveats: Some naive CD4 clonotypes, roughly 5%, turned up in common across several donors.

Trimming stripped 0 bases from V and 2 bases from J, with 9 bases between. The CDR3 consists of 14 residues. Looked up from germline, CDR1 is SGHRS and CDR2 is YFSETQ. Concerning this clone: The antigen remains unidentified. Other nucleotide sequences in the sample specify the same CDR3.

The assay was immunoSEQ multiplex PCR, and TCRdb's table has in-frame clones only and misses some. This sample has just over 2,000,000 clones, with 85% to 95% found just once. This chain links TRBV5-1 with TRBJ2-7; D is unresolved. Sequenced material: naive CD4+ T cells sorted from blood. Subset: CD45RA+ positively selected. This TCR came from a man aged 18 to 29 in good health. This CDR3 is CASSLEGQPYEQYF. As DNA, the CDR3 is TGCGCCAGCAGCTTGGAGGGTCAGCCCTACGAGCAGTACTTC.